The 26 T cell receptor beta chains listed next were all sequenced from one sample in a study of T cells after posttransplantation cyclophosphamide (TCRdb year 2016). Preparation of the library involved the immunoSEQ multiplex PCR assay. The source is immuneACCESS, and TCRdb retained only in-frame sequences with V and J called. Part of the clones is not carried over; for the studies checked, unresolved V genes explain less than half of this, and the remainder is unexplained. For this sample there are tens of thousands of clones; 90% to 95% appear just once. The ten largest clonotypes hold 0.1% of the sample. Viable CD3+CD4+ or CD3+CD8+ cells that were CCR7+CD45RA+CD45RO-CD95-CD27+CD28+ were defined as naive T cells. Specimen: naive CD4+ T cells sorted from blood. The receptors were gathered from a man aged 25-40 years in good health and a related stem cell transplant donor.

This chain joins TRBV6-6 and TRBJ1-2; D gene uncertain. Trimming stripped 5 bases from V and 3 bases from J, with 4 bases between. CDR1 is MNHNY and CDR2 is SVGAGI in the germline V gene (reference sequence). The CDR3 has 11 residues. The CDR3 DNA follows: TGTGCCAGCAGTGGAGACTATGGCTACACCTTC. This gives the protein CASSGDYGYTF.

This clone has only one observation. As DNA, the CDR3 is TGTGCCAGCTCACTAGCGGGGATGGGGAATGAGCAGTTCTTC. Protein: CASSLAGMGNEQFF. This chain uses TRBV18 with TRBJ2-1, with 8 bases that match TRBD2. The ends lost 4 bases at V and 7 bases at J; junction bases unmatched: 6. The germline V gene has CDR1 KGHSH and CDR2 LQKENI. There are 14 residues in the CDR3.

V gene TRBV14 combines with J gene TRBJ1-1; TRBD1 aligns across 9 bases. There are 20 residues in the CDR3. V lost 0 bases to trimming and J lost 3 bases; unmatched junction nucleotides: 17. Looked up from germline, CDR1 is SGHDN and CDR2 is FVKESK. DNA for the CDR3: TGTGCCAGCAGCCAAGAAGAGGCGGACAGGGGTCTCCCGTGGGACACTGAAGCTTTCTTT. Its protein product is CASSQEEADRGLPWDTEAFF.

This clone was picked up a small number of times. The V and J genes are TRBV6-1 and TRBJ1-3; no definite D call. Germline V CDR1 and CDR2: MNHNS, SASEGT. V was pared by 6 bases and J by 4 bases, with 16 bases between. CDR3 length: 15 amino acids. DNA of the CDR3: TGTGCCAGCAGACTCACGGGAGGGTCCGGAAACACCATATATTTT. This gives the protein CASRLTGGSGNTIYF.

The CDR3 sequence: CASSLAGKETQYF. In DNA form, the CDR3 reads TGCGCCAGCAGCTTGGCCGGGAAAGAGACCCAGTACTTC. The genes are TRBV5-1 and TRBJ2-5; D is possibly TRBD2 (5 bases). Germline V gene data show CDR1 as SGHRS and CDR2 as YFSETQ. The CDR3 is made up of 13 amino acids. The V end lost 0 bases, the J end lost 3 bases, and 6 bases lay between the germline ends.

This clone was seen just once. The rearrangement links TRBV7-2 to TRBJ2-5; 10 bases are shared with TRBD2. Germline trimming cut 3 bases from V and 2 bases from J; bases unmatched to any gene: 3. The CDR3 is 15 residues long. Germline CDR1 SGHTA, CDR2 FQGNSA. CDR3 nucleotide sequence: TGTGCCAGCAGCTTTAATAGCGGGGGGCAAGAGACCCAGTACTTC. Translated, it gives CASSFNSGGQETQYF.

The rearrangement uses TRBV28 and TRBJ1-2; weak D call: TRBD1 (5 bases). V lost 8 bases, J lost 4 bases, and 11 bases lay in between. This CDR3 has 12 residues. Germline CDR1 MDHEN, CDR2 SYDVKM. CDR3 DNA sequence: TGTGCCAGCGGGCAACAGGCCTATGGCTACACCTTC. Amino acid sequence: CASGQQAYGYTF.

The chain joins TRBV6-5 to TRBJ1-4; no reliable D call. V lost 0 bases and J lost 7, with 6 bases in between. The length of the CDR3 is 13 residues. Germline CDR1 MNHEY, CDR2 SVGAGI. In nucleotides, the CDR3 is TGTGCCAGCAGTTACTCTTCAGTTGAAAAACTGTTTTTT. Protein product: CASSYSSVEKLFF.

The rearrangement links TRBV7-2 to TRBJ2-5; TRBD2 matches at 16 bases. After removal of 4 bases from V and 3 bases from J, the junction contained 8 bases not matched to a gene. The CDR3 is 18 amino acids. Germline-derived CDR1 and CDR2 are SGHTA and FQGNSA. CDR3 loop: CASSSPGLAGGREETQYF. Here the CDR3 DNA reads TGTGCCAGCAGCTCCCCGGGACTAGCGGGGGGGCGAGAAGAGACCCAGTACTTC.

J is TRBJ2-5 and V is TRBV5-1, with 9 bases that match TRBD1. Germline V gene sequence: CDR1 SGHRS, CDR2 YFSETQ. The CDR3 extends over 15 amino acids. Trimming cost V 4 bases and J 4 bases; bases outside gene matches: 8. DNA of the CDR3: TGCGCCAGCAGCCCCGTGGGGACAGGGTCAGAGACCCAGTACTTC. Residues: CASSPVGTGSETQYF.

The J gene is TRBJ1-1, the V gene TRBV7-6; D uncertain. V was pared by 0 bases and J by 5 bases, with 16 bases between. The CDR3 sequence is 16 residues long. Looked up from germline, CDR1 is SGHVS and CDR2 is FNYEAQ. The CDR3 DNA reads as TGTGCCAGCAGCTTAGCGCTGCCATCACTCGCGACTGAAGCTTTCTTT. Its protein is CASSLALPSLATEAFF.

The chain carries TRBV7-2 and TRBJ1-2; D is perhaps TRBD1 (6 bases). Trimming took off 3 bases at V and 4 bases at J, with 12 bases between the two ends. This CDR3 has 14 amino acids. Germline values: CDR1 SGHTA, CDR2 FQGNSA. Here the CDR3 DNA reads TGTGCCAGCAGCTTGTACAGGGAGTCCTATGGCTACACCTTC. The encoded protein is CASSLYRESYGYTF.

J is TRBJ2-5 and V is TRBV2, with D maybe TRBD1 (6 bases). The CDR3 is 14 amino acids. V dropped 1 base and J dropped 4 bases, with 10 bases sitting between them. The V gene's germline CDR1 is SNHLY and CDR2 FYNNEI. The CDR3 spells CASSEDRVRETQYF. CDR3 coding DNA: TGTGCCAGCAGTGAAGACAGGGTCCGAGAGACCCAGTACTTC.

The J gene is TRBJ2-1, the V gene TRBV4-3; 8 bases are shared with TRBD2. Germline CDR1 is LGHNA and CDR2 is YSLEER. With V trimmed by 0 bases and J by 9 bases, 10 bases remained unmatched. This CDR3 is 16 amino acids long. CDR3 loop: CASSQDRGRSGGEQFF. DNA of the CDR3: TGCGCCAGCAGCCAAGATCGGGGACGGAGCGGGGGTGAGCAGTTCTTC.

CDR3 sequence reads: CASSTGGVYNSPLHF. The DNA of the CDR3 is TGTGCCAGCAGCACGGGGGGAGTCTATAATTCACCCCTCCACTTT. V and J are TRBV9 and TRBJ1-6; D may be TRBD1 (5 bases). The CDR3 sequence is 15 residues long. Germline-derived CDR1 and CDR2 are SGDLS and YYNGEE. V was cut by 4 bases and J by 3 bases, with 11 bases left in between.

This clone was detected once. The CDR3 loop is CASSPLGNTIYF. The CDR3 DNA reads TGTGCCAGCAGTCCCCTCGGAAACACCATATATTTT. This chain uses TRBV28 with TRBJ1-3; D remains unclear. Germline CDR1 is MDHEN and CDR2 is SYDVKM. The CDR3 is 12 residues long. Between the trimmed V and J ends, which lost 5 bases and 4 bases, there was a span of 6 bases.

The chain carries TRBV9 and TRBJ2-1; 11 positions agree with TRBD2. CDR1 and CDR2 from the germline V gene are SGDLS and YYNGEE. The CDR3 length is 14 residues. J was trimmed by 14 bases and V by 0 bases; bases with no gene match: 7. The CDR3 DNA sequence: TGTGCCAGCAGCGTAGTTTCTAGCGGGGGGATGGAGTTCTTC. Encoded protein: CASSVVSSGGMEFF.

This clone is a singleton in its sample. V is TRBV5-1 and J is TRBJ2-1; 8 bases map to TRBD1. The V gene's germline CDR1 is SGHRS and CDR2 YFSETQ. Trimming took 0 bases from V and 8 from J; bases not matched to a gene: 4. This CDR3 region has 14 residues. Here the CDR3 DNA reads TGCGCCAGCAGCTTGGCAGGGGGCAAGGATGAGCAGTTCTTC. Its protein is CASSLAGGKDEQFF.

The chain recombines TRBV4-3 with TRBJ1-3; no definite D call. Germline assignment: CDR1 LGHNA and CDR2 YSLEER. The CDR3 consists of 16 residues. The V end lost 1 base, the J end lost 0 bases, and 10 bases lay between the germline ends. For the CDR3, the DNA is TGCGCCAGCAGCCAAGGTGCAGTTTTCTCTGGAAACACCATATATTTT. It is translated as CASSQGAVFSGNTIYF.

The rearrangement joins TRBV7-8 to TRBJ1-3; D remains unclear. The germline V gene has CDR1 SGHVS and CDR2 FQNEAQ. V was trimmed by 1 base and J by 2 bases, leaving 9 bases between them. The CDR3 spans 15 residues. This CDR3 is CASSLDGQTGNTIYF. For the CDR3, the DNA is TGTGCCAGCAGCTTAGATGGGCAGACTGGAAACACCATATATTTT. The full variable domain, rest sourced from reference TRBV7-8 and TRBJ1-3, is GAGVSQSPRYKVAKRGQDVALRCDPISGHVSLFWYQQALGQGPEFLTYFQNEAQLDKSGLPSDRFFAERPEGSVSTLKIQRTQQEDSAVYLCASSLDGQTGNTIYFGEGSWLTVV.

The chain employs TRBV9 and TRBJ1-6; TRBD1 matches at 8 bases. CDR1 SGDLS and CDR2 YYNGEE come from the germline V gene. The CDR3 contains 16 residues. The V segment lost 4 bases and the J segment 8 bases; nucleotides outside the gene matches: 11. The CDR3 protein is CASSLAGQGADSPLHF. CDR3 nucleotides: TGTGCCAGCAGCCTCGCCGGGCAGGGGGCGGATTCACCCCTCCACTTT.

The CDR3 DNA reads as TGTGCCAGCAGCTCGCTAGCGGGGGGGACAGATACGCAGTATTTT. It specifies CASSSLAGGTDTQYF. This chain connects TRBV7-6 to TRBJ2-3, with TRBD2 matching over 12 bases. The CDR3 length is 15 residues. CDR1 is SGHVS and CDR2 is FNYEAQ in the germline V gene. The ends lost 4 bases at V and 3 bases at J; junction bases unmatched: 2.

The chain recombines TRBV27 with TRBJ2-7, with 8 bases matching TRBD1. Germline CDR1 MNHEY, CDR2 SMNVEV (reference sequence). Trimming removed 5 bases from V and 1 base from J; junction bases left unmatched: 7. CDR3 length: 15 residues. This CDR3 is CASSIRTGFSYEQYF. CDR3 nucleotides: TGTGCCAGCAGTATACGGACAGGGTTTTCCTACGAGCAGTACTTC.

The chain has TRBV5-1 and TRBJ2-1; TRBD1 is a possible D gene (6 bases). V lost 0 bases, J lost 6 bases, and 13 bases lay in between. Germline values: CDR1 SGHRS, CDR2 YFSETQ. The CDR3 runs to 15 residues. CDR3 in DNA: TGCGCCAGCAGCTTGGTGTCAGGGGCGGGCAATGAGCAGTTCTTC. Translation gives CASSLVSGAGNEQFF.

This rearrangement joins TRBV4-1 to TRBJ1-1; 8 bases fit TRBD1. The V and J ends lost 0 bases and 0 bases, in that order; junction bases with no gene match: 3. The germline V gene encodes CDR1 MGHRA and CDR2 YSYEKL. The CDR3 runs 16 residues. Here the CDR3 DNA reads TGCGCCAGCAGCCAAGATCCGACAGGGGTGAACACTGAAGCTTTCTTT. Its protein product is CASSQDPTGVNTEAFF.

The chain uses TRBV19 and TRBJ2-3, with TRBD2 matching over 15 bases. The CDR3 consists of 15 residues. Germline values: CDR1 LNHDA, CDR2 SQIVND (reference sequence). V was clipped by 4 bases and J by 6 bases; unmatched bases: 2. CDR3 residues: CASSRTSGGGDTQYF. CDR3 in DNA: TGTGCCAGTAGTAGGACTAGCGGGGGGGGCGATACGCAGTATTTT.